Listed here are 20 T cell receptor beta chains from one sample, sequenced in a study of cytomegalovirus exposure and HLA in healthy donors (dated by TCRdb to about 2017). Library preparation employed the immunoSEQ multiplex PCR assay. For the multiplex PCR, a mixture combining 60 forward primers for TCR Vbeta segments and 13 reverse primers for TCR Jbeta segments was used. The clones in this table, taken by TCRdb from immuneACCESS, are in-frame only. Not every clone is retained; where verified, under half of the shortfall comes from an unresolved V gene, and the cause of the rest is unknown. The sample yields about 180,000 clones; around 75% were counted once. Clones ranked in the top ten supply approximately 2.9% of the sample. Sequencing was carried out using PBMCs. Receptors were obtained from a male donor in good health and CMV-seronegative.

The chain employs TRBV5-1 and TRBJ1-1; 7 nucleotides match TRBD1. V shed 4 bases, J shed 5 bases, and the junction held 11 bases outside the gene matches. The CDR3 has 15 amino acids. Germline V lookup: CDR1 SGHRS, CDR2 YFSETQ. The CDR3 DNA reads TGCGCCAGCAGCAAGGGGGCAGGGTTAAGGACTGAAGCTTTCTTT. Translated: CASSKGAGLRTEAFF.

V is TRBV28 and J is TRBJ1-5; D unresolved. Germline CDR1 is MDHEN and CDR2 is SYDVKM. Trimming left V 1 base short and J 4 bases short, with 11 bases between. The CDR3 has 15 amino acids. CDR3 sequence: CASSLYTGGNQPQHF. The DNA for the CDR3 is TGTGCCAGCAGTTTATATACGGGCGGGAATCAGCCCCAGCATTTT.

The V gene is TRBV7-8, the J gene TRBJ2-7; tentative D call: TRBD1 (5 bases). From germline, CDR1 is SGHVS and CDR2 FQNEAQ. Deletions cut 2 bases from V and 6 bases from J, with 8 bases between. This CDR3 is 12 amino acids long. CDR3 in amino acids: CASSLSQGEQYF. The CDR3 DNA sequence: TGTGCCAGCAGCTTATCCCAGGGCGAGCAGTACTTC. The variable domain in full, completed from reference TRBV7-8 and TRBJ2-7, reads GAGVSQSPRYKVAKRGQDVALRCDPISGHVSLFWYQQALGQGPEFLTYFQNEAQLDKSGLPSDRFFAERPEGSVSTLKIQRTQQEDSAVYLCASSLSQGEQYFGPGTRLTVT.

The chain recombines TRBV4-1 with TRBJ2-7; 10 bases match TRBD1. J gave up 4 bases and V 0 bases, and 6 bases lay outside the gene matches. Germline CDR1 reads MGHRA; CDR2 reads YSYEKL. The CDR3 covers 16 residues. The CDR3 DNA sequence: TGCGCCAGCAGCCAAGATCAGGGACAGGGGTATTACGAGCAGTACTTC. It yields the protein CASSQDQGQGYYEQYF.

This clone has a single count. The chain couples TRBV19 to TRBJ2-1; 9 nucleotides align to TRBD1. The V segment lost 10 bases and the J segment 10 bases; nucleotides outside the gene matches: 11. The CDR3 has 13 amino acids. Germline values: CDR1 LNHDA, CDR2 SQIVND (reference sequence). The CDR3: CATKGQGISEQFF. CDR3 in DNA: TGTGCCACCAAGGGACAGGGTATTAGCGAGCAGTTCTTC.

V gene TRBV4-3 combines with J gene TRBJ2-3, with D possibly TRBD2 on 6 matching bases. The length of the CDR3 is 15 residues. Germline assignment: CDR1 LGHNA and CDR2 YSLEER. V shed 2 bases and J shed 5 bases, with 14 bases lying between them. CDR3 DNA: TGCGCCAGCAGCCAACGGTCGGCGGGGTTAGATACGCAGTATTTT. Its translation: CASSQRSAGLDTQYF.

The sample holds a few counts of this clone. V usage is TRBV7-9 and J usage is TRBJ2-1; 9 positions match TRBD1. CDR1 SEHNR and CDR2 FQNEAQ come from the germline V gene (reference sequence). The trim removed 5 bases at V and 5 bases at J, leaving 10 bases unmatched. The CDR3 covers 16 residues. This CDR3 reads CASSAGQGLLNNEQFF. CDR3 in DNA: TGTGCCAGCAGCGCTGGACAGGGGCTTTTGAACAATGAGCAGTTCTTC.

The chain links TRBV2 to TRBJ2-1, with TRBD2 matching 10 bases. After removal of 7 bases from V and 9 bases from J, the junction contained 12 bases not matched to a gene. The CDR3 length is 15 residues. Germline CDR1 is SNHLY and CDR2 is FYNNEI. This CDR3 reads CASTVGLAGEGEQFF. CDR3 nucleotide sequence: TGTGCCAGCACCGTCGGGCTAGCGGGAGAGGGTGAGCAGTTCTTC.

This rearrangement joins TRBV4-3 to TRBJ2-1; TRBD2 matches 10 bases. The germline gives CDR1 LGHNA, CDR2 YSLEER. Germline trimming cut 0 bases from V and 6 bases from J; bases unmatched to any gene: 8. The CDR3 is made up of 17 amino acids. CDR3 residues: CASSQDVVAGGRNEQFF. In DNA, the CDR3 is TGCGCCAGCAGCCAAGATGTAGTAGCGGGAGGTCGCAATGAGCAGTTCTTC.

This clone was picked up a small number of times. This sample includes further DNA sequences coding for the same CDR3. V usage is TRBV7-2 and J usage is TRBJ2-3; D remains ambiguous. Trimming shortened V by 4 bases and J by 2 bases, and 4 bases separated the two germline ends. This CDR3 has 12 amino acids. Germline V gives CDR1 SGHTA, CDR2 FQGNSA. The DNA for the CDR3 is TGTGCCAGCAGCTCTTACACAGATACGCAGTATTTT. Translating it yields CASSSYTDTQYF.

The CDR3 DNA is TGTGCCAGTAGTAGACAGGGGAATCAAGAGACCCAGTACTTC. It translates to CASSRQGNQETQYF. V and J are TRBV19 and TRBJ2-5; TRBD1 matches 8 bases. This CDR3 contains 14 residues. Unmatched junction bases numbered 3, after V lost 4 bases and J lost 2 bases. Germline loops: CDR1 LNHDA, CDR2 SQIVND (reference sequence).

The chain couples TRBV7-3 to TRBJ2-2; no firm D call. Germline V CDR1 and CDR2: SGHTA, FQGTGA. CDR3 length: 16 amino acids. Trimming pared 5 bases from V and 1 base from J, leaving 14 bases between. CDR3 region: CASSPFPTLNTGELFF. In DNA form, the CDR3 reads TGTGCCAGCAGCCCTTTCCCTACTCTGAACACCGGGGAGCTGTTTTTT.

This clone was found a few times. The CDR3 reads CASSQDRDVQPQHF. In nucleotides, the CDR3 is TGTGCCAGCAGCCAAGACAGGGATGTTCAGCCCCAGCATTTT. The chain has TRBV6-5 and TRBJ1-5; TRBD1 aligns across 7 bases. CDR3 length equals 14 residues. Germline CDR1 reads MNHEY; CDR2 reads SVGAGI. V was pared by 6 bases and J by 6 bases, with 8 bases of the junction left unmatched.

This chain connects TRBV11-3 to TRBJ2-3; TRBD1 matches at 11 bases. The germline gives CDR1 SGHNT, CDR2 YENEEA. V lost 4 bases, J lost 3 bases, and 6 bases stayed unmatched. This CDR3 spans 16 amino acids. In DNA form, the CDR3 reads TGTGCCAGCAGCTCCCGGACAGGGGGCGCGACAGATACGCAGTATTTT. Its translation is CASSSRTGGATDTQYF.

Only a few counts were recorded for this clone. This chain links TRBV30 with TRBJ2-3; 8 bases match TRBD2. Looked up from germline, CDR1 is GTSNPN and CDR2 is SVGIG (reference sequence). CDR3 length: 15 amino acids. With 0 bases clipped from V and 2 bases from J, the junction kept 4 bases outside the gene matches. The CDR3 reads CAWSVVAGFTDTQYF. Here the CDR3 DNA reads TGTGCCTGGAGTGTGGTAGCGGGATTCACAGATACGCAGTATTTT.

This sequence joins TRBV28 and TRBJ2-4; 10 bases line up with TRBD1. The V gene's germline CDR1 is MDHEN and CDR2 SYDVKM. V shed 7 bases and J 5 bases; nucleotides not matched to a gene: 5. This CDR3 is 14 amino acids long. The CDR3 protein is CASNPGTGENIQYF. CDR3 nucleotides: TGTGCCAGCAATCCGGGGACAGGGGAAAACATTCAGTACTTC.

The rearrangement joins TRBV6-5 to TRBJ1-1, with no clear D. The V and J ends lost 8 bases and 0 bases respectively, with 13 bases between them. The length of the CDR3 is 14 residues. Germline CDR1 is MNHEY and CDR2 is SVGAGI. The CDR3 DNA sequence: TGTGCCAGCCTCGATCCGGGAATGAACACTGAAGCTTTCTTT. Translated: CASLDPGMNTEAFF.

This clone was detected only once. The chain is built from TRBV7-9 and TRBJ2-1; possible D gene TRBD1, 6 bases. The CDR3 is made up of 12 amino acids. Germline V gives CDR1 SEHNR, CDR2 FQNEAQ (reference sequence). Trimming took 5 bases from V and 9 from J, leaving 11 bases between them. CDR3 loop: CASSQIQGEQFF. The CDR3 DNA sequence: TGTGCCAGCAGCCAAATACAGGGTGAGCAGTTCTTC.

The chain combines TRBV4-3 with TRBJ1-3, with D possibly matching TRBD1 (5 bases). Trimming pared 1 base from V and 4 bases from J, leaving 8 bases between. The CDR3 runs to 14 residues. Germline loops: CDR1 LGHNA, CDR2 YSLEER. The CDR3 coding sequence is TGCGCCAGCAGCCAAGGGGACTCAGGAAACACCATATATTTT. The encoded protein is CASSQGDSGNTIYF.

J is TRBJ1-1 and V is TRBV6-5; D is possibly TRBD1 (5 bases). This CDR3 comprises 14 residues. Trimming pared 0 bases from V and 5 bases from J, leaving 10 bases between. CDR1 is MNHEY and CDR2 is SVGAGI in the germline V gene. For the CDR3, the DNA is TGTGCCAGCAGTTACTCCGGGGGGGTAACTGAAGCTTTCTTT. It codes for CASSYSGGVTEAFF.